The 17 T cell receptor beta chains given below trace back to one sample, sequenced in a study of post-analysis software for immune sequencing data. Study-level findings and limits: Several TRBV segments occurring more often in patients than controls included TRBV5-6, TRBV5-1 and TRBV20-1.

Carried by the TCR beta cDNA libraries were unique molecular identifiers. TCRdb re-analysed the PCR reads in MiXCR, keeping a single row per CDR3 protein. The sample has roughly 700,000 distinct CDR3 sequences; roughly 27% are singletons. Antigens of these TCRs are unknown. Input material: blood. These receptors originate from a girl aged 5-17 years with multiple sclerosis.

The J gene is TRBJ1-1, the V gene TRBV15; a weak D match, TRBD1 (5 bases). The CDR3 is 17 amino acids. Germline-derived CDR1 and CDR2 are LNHNV and YYDKDF (reference sequence). V was shortened by 2 bases and J by 5 bases, with 21 bases between the two germline ends. The CDR3 region has the DNA TGTGCCACCAGCAGAACCCCCTGGGTAGGTGGGGGGACTGAAGCTTTCTTT. Encoded protein: CATSRTPWVGGGTEAFF.

The chain uses TRBV4-3 and TRBJ2-3; D perhaps matches TRBD1 (6 bases). Trimming pared 3 bases from V and 4 bases from J, leaving 17 bases between. The CDR3 is 16 amino acids. CDR1 LGHNA and CDR2 YSLEER come from the germline V gene. For the CDR3, the DNA is TGCGCCAGCAGCCAGGATATCCACAGGGATCCAGATACGCAGTATTTT. Residues: CASSQDIHRDPDTQYF.

The rearrangement links TRBV20-1 to TRBJ2-5; D is possibly TRBD2 (5 bases). The J call may be faulty, since TRBJ2-7 better matches the DNA end. CDR1 is DFQATT, CDR2 SNEGSKA, per germline (reference sequence). The CDR3 loop spans 16 amino acids. The CDR3 reads CSARNRNSLVIGEQYF. The CDR3 bases are TGCAGTGCTAGGAACCGAAACTCACTAGTTATTGGCGAGCAGTACTTC.

This clonotype has only a few counts. The chain has TRBV27 and TRBJ1-5; a possible D gene is TRBD1 (5 bases). Trimming stripped 2 bases from V and 2 bases from J, with 16 bases between. Germline V gives CDR1 MNHEY, CDR2 SMNVEV (reference sequence). This CDR3 is built from 17 residues. As DNA, the CDR3 is TGTGCCAGCAGTTTAGGGGGGGTGAGGGGAGGCAATCAGCCCCAGCATTTT. Translation: CASSLGGVRGGNQPQHF.

The chain carries TRBV29-1 and TRBJ2-1; 7 bases match TRBD1. CDR1 is SQVTM, CDR2 ANQGSEA, per germline. The CDR3 spans 16 residues. The V and J ends lost 3 bases and 1 base, in that order; junction bases with no gene match: 9. CDR3 nucleotide sequence: TGCAGCGTTGAGCGTAACAGGGGTTGGTCCTACAATGAGCAGTTCTTC. Its translation: CSVERNRGWSYNEQFF.

This clonotype has a handful of counts. The J gene is TRBJ2-7, the V gene TRBV5-1; TRBD2 aligns across 9 bases. V lost 4 bases, J lost 2 bases, and 7 bases stayed unmatched. Per the germline V gene, CDR1 is SGHRS and CDR2 is YFSETQ. CDR3 length: 15 amino acids. The CDR3: CASSPGGGRAYEQYF. The CDR3 DNA is TGCGCCAGCAGCCCGGGGGGCGGGAGGGCCTACGAGCAGTACTTC. Supplemented by reference TRBV5-1 and TRBJ2-7, the full variable domain reads KAGVTQTPRYLIKTRGQQVTLSCSPISGHRSVSWYQQTPGQGLQFLFEYFSETQRNKGNFPGRFSGRQFSNSRSEMNVSTLELGDSALYLCASSPGGGRAYEQYFGPGTRLTVT.

This clonotype was counted between two and nine times. The rearrangement links TRBV3-1 to TRBJ2-7; 8 positions match TRBD1. The CDR3 totals 14 residues. The germline CDR1 and CDR2 sequences are LGHDT and YNNKEL (reference sequence). Trimming at V came to 3 bases and at J to 7 bases, leaving 8 bases not matched to a gene. The CDR3: CASSHSQGANEQYF. The DNA for the CDR3 is TGTGCCAGCAGCCATAGTCAGGGGGCAAATGAGCAGTACTTC.

This clonotype was observed a handful of times. The chain links TRBV7-2 to TRBJ1-6, with D possibly matching TRBD1 (5 bases). V gave up 1 base and J gave up 13 bases, with 20 bases separating them. The V gene's germline CDR1 is SGHTA and CDR2 FQGNSA. This CDR3 has 16 amino acids. CDR3 sequence reads: CASSLEATGSGSPLHF. Here the CDR3 DNA reads TGTGCCAGCAGCTTAGAGGCCACAGGCTCGGGTTCGCCCCTCCACTTT.

The genes are TRBV5-1 and TRBJ2-1; weak D call: TRBD1 (5 bases). The V gene's germline CDR1 is SGHRS and CDR2 YFSETQ. V was shortened by 0 bases and J by 8 bases, with 12 bases between the two germline ends. This CDR3 has 14 residues. The DNA of the CDR3 is TGCGCCAGCAGCTTGGTTGCAGGGCCGGATGAGCAGTTCTTC. Translation gives CASSLVAGPDEQFF.

There are a few counts of this clonotype. The chain links TRBV28 to TRBJ2-7, with a tentative D call TRBD1 (5 bases). This CDR3 has 15 amino acids. The germline CDR1 and CDR2 sequences are MDHEN and SYDVKM. Trimming removed 4 bases from V and 2 bases from J, with 15 bases in between. The CDR3 protein is CASSSPRQGTYEQYF. The DNA of the CDR3 is TGTGCCAGCAGTTCGCCCCGGCAGGGAACCTACGAGCAGTACTTC.

This clonotype has more than one count but fewer than ten. This sequence joins TRBV29-1 and TRBJ1-2; D possibly corresponds to TRBD1 (5 bases). Per the germline V gene, CDR1 is SQVTM and CDR2 is ANQGSEA. V shed 5 bases and J shed 4 bases, with 14 bases lying between them. The CDR3 contains 13 residues. CDR3 DNA: TGCAGCGTTTTCTGGGGACCAAGCTATGGCTACACCTTC. This gives the protein CSVFWGPSYGYTF.

This clonotype was observed a few times. The rearrangement uses TRBV12-3 or TRBV12-4 and TRBJ2-4, with D unclear. CDR3 size: 12 residues. Trimming took off 1 base at V and 7 bases at J, with 5 bases between the two ends. DNA for the CDR3: TGTGCCAGCAGTTTAGTAGGCAACATTCAGTACTTC. Translation: CASSLVGNIQYF.

This clonotype was observed a handful of times. The V and J genes are TRBV5-1 and TRBJ2-1; D may match TRBD1 or TRBD2 (5 bases each). CDR1 and CDR2 from the germline V gene are SGHRS and YFSETQ. V was cut by 2 bases and J by 1 base, with 13 bases left in between. This CDR3 comprises 16 residues. CDR3 coding DNA: TGCGCCAGCAGCTTTGTTCTGGGACCTTCCTACAATGAGCAGTTCTTC. Amino acids: CASSFVLGPSYNEQFF. The full variable domain, its missing parts supplied by reference TRBV5-1 and TRBJ2-1, is KAGVTQTPRYLIKTRGQQVTLSCSPISGHRSVSWYQQTPGQGLQFLFEYFSETQRNKGNFPGRFSGRQFSNSRSEMNVSTLELGDSALYLCASSFVLGPSYNEQFFGPGTRLTVL.

The CDR3 nucleotides are TGTGCCAGCAGCGTAGCGGACAGCCGACAAGAGACCCAGTACTTC. This translates into CASSVADSRQETQYF. This chain links TRBV9 with TRBJ2-5; TRBD1 might be the D (6 bases). CDR1 SGDLS and CDR2 YYNGEE come from the germline V gene. This CDR3 is 15 amino acids long. Trimming cost V 0 bases and J 2 bases, with 11 bases left between them.

The chain couples TRBV2 to TRBJ2-3; the D is unclear. The V gene lost 3 bases and the J gene lost 2 bases, with 12 bases spanning the gap. This CDR3 comprises 15 residues. In germline, CDR1 is SNHLY, CDR2 FYNNEI. CDR3 nucleotide sequence: TGTGCCAGCAGTGACGGCAGGAGCTTCACAGATACGCAGTATTTT. Its protein is CASSDGRSFTDTQYF.

The chain joins TRBV5-1 to TRBJ2-2, with 7 bases lining up with TRBD1. J was trimmed by 1 base and V by 4 bases; bases with no gene match: 7. The CDR3 has 16 residues. Germline V gene lookup returns CDR1 SGHRS and CDR2 YFSETQ. CDR3 bases: TGCGCCAGCAGCCAAACACAGGGGCAGAACACCGGGGAGCTGTTTTTT. It is translated as CASSQTQGQNTGELFF.

This chain uses TRBV7-8 with TRBJ1-3, with D possibly matching TRBD1 (5 bases). V lost 5 bases to trimming and J lost 0 bases, with 23 bases between them. CDR1 and CDR2 (germline): SGHVS, FQNEAQ. The length of the CDR3 is 19 residues. CDR3 residues: CASSLTIPGLGSSGNTIYF. The CDR3 nucleotides read TGTGCCAGCAGCCTTACCATTCCAGGGTTAGGGAGCTCTGGAAACACCATATATTTT. Together with reference TRBV7-8 and TRBJ1-3, the CDR3 gives the full variable domain: GAGVSQSPRYKVAKRGQDVALRCDPISGHVSLFWYQQALGQGPEFLTYFQNEAQLDKSGLPSDRFFAERPEGSVSTLKIQRTQQEDSAVYLCASSLTIPGLGSSGNTIYFGEGSWLTVV.